This T cell receptor (beta chain) was sequenced in a study of tumor-infiltrating lymphocytes in primary liver carcinoma. Scientists recovered RNA and DNA together from around 20-30 mg of unsorted bulk tissue. Enrolled patients were chronically infected with HBV and treatment-naive. After removal of 4 bases from V and 2 bases from J, the junction contained 5 bases not matched to a gene. CDR3 length equals 13 residues. Germline CDR1 reads DFQATT; CDR2 reads SNEGSKA (reference sequence). A constant-region primer primed TCR beta cDNA synthesis from 450 to 550 ng of total RNA. Amplification in three nested multiplex PCR rounds with slightly modified ARM-PCR gave rise to TCR beta libraries. Amplification in the first two PCR rounds was performed using TRBV1-TRBV30 forward primers and a C-beta reverse primer for 10 cycles each. Each CDR3 protein is one row after TCRdb ran MiXCR on the multiplex PCR reads. The data contain approximately 120,000 distinct CDR3 sequences, 64% of them seen just once; the ten biggest clones take up about 8%.

J is TRBJ2-7 and V is TRBV20-1; 7 bases map to TRBD1. What was sequenced was liver tumor tissue from sampling region 3. The subset was: tumor region T3, left-lateral pole. The TCR originated in a woman in her fifties or sixties with primary liver carcinoma and hepatitis B virus infection. CDR3 in amino acids: CSATRQGTYEQYF. CDR3 nucleotides: TGCAGTGCTACTCGACAGGGAACCTACGAGCAGTACTTC.